The next 14 T cell receptor beta chains were all read from a single sample in a study of cytomegalovirus exposure and HLA in healthy donors. Sequencing was performed with immunoSEQ multiplex PCR; in TCRdb, only in-frame clones are kept and a portion is missing. The sample has about 160,000 clones; 90% to 97% are singletons. Sequencing was carried out using PBMCs. The receptors were gathered from a woman younger than 30 in good health and CMV-seronegative.

V usage is TRBV15 and J usage is TRBJ2-2, with TRBD1 identical over 8 bases. Trimming cost V 5 bases and J 1 base; bases outside gene matches: 3. CDR1 and CDR2 from the germline V gene are LNHNV and YYDKDF (reference sequence). The CDR3 consists of 15 residues. CDR3 DNA: TGTGCCACCAGCCCCACAGGGGGGAACACCGGGGAGCTGTTTTTT. Residues: CATSPTGGNTGELFF.

The chain couples TRBV6-5 to TRBJ2-2; D gene unclear. Trimming stripped 6 bases from V and 7 bases from J, with 12 bases between. CDR1 and CDR2 (germline): MNHEY, SVGAGI. The CDR3 is made up of 13 amino acids. CDR3 amino acids: CASRRGLDGELFF. CDR3 coding DNA: TGTGCCAGCAGAAGAGGCCTAGACGGGGAGCTGTTTTTT.

The rearrangement joins TRBV5-1 to TRBJ2-5; 9 nucleotides agree with TRBD2. The CDR3 has 15 residues. V was clipped by 3 bases and J by 3 bases; unmatched bases: 6. The V gene's germline CDR1 is SGHRS and CDR2 YFSETQ. The CDR3 loop is CASSWAGGGKETQYF. CDR3 coding DNA: TGCGCCAGCAGCTGGGCGGGAGGGGGCAAAGAGACCCAGTACTTC.

This chain joins TRBV9 and TRBJ2-2, with D possibly matching TRBD2 (6 bases). The CDR3 consists of 15 residues. Germline-derived CDR1 and CDR2 are SGDLS and YYNGEE. V lost 0 bases, J lost 3 bases, and 9 bases lay in between. CDR3 bases: TGTGCCAGCAGCGTAGCGGGGGTAGACACCGGGGAGCTGTTTTTT. Amino acid sequence: CASSVAGVDTGELFF.

This chain links TRBV11-2 with TRBJ1-4; 10 bases align to TRBD1. V gave up 6 bases and J gave up 6 bases; unmatched junction bases: 10. Per the germline V gene, CDR1 is SGHAT and CDR2 is FQNNGV. CDR3 length equals 16 residues. The CDR3 nucleotides read TGTGCCAGCAGTTCAACCGCCGGGACAGGGGATGAAAAACTGTTTTTT. It encodes CASSSTAGTGDEKLFF.

The rearrangement links TRBV19 to TRBJ1-2; possible D gene TRBD1, 5 bases. The germline V gene has CDR1 LNHDA and CDR2 SQIVND (reference sequence). The germline V and J ends were trimmed by 9 bases and 10 bases, with 24 bases remaining between them. The CDR3 runs to 14 residues. The CDR3: CASSLNDSPKVYTF. DNA for the CDR3: TGTGCCAGCTCGCTAAATGACAGTCCGAAGGTCTACACCTTC.

This chain uses TRBV19 with TRBJ1-5; possibly TRBD1 for D (5 bases). The CDR3 covers 15 residues. The germline V gene has CDR1 LNHDA and CDR2 SQIVND (reference sequence). Trimming pared 4 bases from V and 5 bases from J, leaving 15 bases between. Written as DNA, the CDR3 is TGTGCCAGTAGTAACAGGCGGATAACGTATCAGCCCCAGCATTTT. Amino acids: CASSNRRITYQPQHF.

This chain links TRBV11-1 with TRBJ2-7; D gene unclear. CDR3 length: 12 residues. The germline V gene has CDR1 SGHAT and CDR2 FQDESV (reference sequence). The ends were cut back, 4 bases at V and 8 bases at J, with 12 bases in the middle. The chain's CDR3 is CASSSRDIKQYF. CDR3 sequence (DNA): TGTGCCAGCAGCTCTCGAGACATTAAGCAGTACTTC.

The CDR3 region has the DNA TGTGCCAGCAGCCCAGGAGACAGGATCTACGAGCAGTACTTC. It specifies CASSPGDRIYEQYF. This chain links TRBV4-2 with TRBJ2-7; a weak D match, TRBD1 (6 bases). CDR1 is LGHNA, CDR2 YNFKEQ, per germline. This CDR3 comprises 14 residues. The ends were cut back, 4 bases at V and 3 bases at J, with 13 bases in the middle.

The chain has TRBV9 and TRBJ2-7; the match to TRBD1 covers 8 bases. With 4 bases clipped from V and 0 bases from J, the junction kept 12 bases outside the gene matches. Per germline, CDR1 SGDLS and CDR2 YYNGEE. The CDR3 runs to 17 residues. CDR3 DNA sequence: TGTGCCAGCAGCCCCCGACAGGGGAAATTGGACTCCTACGAGCAGTACTTC. Translated: CASSPRQGKLDSYEQYF.

The V and J genes are TRBV4-2 and TRBJ2-7, with a tentative D call TRBD2 (5 bases). CDR1 and CDR2 (germline): LGHNA, YNFKEQ. V dropped 3 bases and J dropped 0 bases, with 12 bases sitting between them. The CDR3 is 15 amino acids. CDR3 amino acids: CASSQSSGPSYEQYF. The CDR3, as DNA: TGTGCCAGCAGCCAGAGCAGCGGACCCTCCTACGAGCAGTACTTC.

The count of this clone is one. The chain joins TRBV4-1 to TRBJ1-5; D perhaps matches TRBD1 (5 bases). Germline V gives CDR1 MGHRA, CDR2 YSYEKL. The length of the CDR3 is 15 residues. V lost 4 bases to trimming and J lost 0 bases, with 10 bases between them. CDR3: CASSRQQDSNQPQHF. The CDR3 DNA reads TGCGCCAGCAGCCGCCAACAGGATAGCAATCAGCCCCAGCATTTT.

This clone was observed a single time. The chain joins TRBV13 to TRBJ2-7; 7 bases agree with TRBD1. J gave up 0 bases and V 5 bases, and 7 bases lay outside the gene matches. The CDR3 covers 15 residues. Germline loops: CDR1 PRHDT, CDR2 FYEKMQ (reference sequence). The CDR3 nucleotides read TGTGCCAGCAGCCTTGGGGCAGGGGGCTCCTACGAGCAGTACTTC. The encoded protein is CASSLGAGGSYEQYF.

This clone was detected once. The chain has TRBV14 and TRBJ2-1; D is unclear. CDR3 length: 11 amino acids. Germline-derived CDR1 and CDR2 are SGHDN and FVKESK. V was trimmed by 3 bases and J by 7 bases, leaving 4 bases between them. CDR3 bases: TGTGCCAGCAGCCAGAGAAATGAGCAGTTCTTC. Its protein is CASSQRNEQFF.